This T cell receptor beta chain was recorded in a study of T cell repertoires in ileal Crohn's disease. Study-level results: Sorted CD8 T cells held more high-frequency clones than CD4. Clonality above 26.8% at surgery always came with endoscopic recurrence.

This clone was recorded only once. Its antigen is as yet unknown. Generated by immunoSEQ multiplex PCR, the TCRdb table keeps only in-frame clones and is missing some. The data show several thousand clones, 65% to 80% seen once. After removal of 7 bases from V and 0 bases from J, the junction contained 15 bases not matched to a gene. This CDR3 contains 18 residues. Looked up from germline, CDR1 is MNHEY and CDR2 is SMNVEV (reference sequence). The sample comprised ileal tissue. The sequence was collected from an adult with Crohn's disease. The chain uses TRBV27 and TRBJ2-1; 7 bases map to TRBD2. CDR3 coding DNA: TGTGCCAGCAAATTTAGTCGACTAGCCGAGAGCTCCTACAATGAGCAGTTCTTC. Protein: CASKFSRLAESSYNEQFF.